The sequence of this T cell receptor (beta chain) was determined in a study of blood T cell repertoires in COVID-19. Study information: Acute and convalescent COVID-19 specimens originated in the United States, Italy and Spain.

This CDR3 has 20 amino acids. The junction had 14 bases not matched to a gene; V was cut back by 3 bases and J by 0 bases. Germline V gene sequence: CDR1 KGHSH, CDR2 LQKENI. As handled by the study authors: Reference gene primer amplification in the assay estimated nucleated cell counts. The table came from immunoSEQ multiplex PCR; TCRdb's copy has only in-frame clones and leaves some out. D and trimming were read from the DNA, whereas the V and J calls and clone size are those reported in that table. The sample consists of roughly 270,000 clones, around 85% of them appearing once. Grouping used clinical history reported by participants in a survey and questionnaire.

The chain links TRBV18 to TRBJ2-6; 7 positions agree with TRBD1. This TCR was recovered from a woman in her 50s who had recovered from COVID-19. Source material: PBMCs or T cells enriched from blood (not recorded which). CDR3: CASSPPVSGTAYSGANVLTF. The CDR3 DNA follows: TGTGCCAGCTCACCCCCGGTGTCTGGGACAGCTTACTCTGGGGCCAACGTCCTGACTTTC.